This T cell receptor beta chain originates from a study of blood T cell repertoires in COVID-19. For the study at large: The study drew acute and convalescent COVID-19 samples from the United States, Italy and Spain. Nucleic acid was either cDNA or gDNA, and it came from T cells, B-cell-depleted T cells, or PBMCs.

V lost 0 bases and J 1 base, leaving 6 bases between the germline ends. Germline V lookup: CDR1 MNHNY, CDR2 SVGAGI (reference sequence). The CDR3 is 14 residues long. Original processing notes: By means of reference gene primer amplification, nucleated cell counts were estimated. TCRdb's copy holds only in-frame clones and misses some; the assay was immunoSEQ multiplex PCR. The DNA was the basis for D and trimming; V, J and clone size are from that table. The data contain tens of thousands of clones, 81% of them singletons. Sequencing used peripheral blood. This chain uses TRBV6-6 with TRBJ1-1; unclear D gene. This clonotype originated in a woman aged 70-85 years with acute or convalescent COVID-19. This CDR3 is CASSYSEGNTEAFF. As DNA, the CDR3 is TGTGCCAGCAGTTACTCCGAGGGGAACACTGAAGCTTTCTTT.